Below, 24 T cell receptor beta chains from the same sample are listed, as sequenced in a study of graft-versus-host responses after intestinal transplantation. TCRdb's copy holds only in-frame clones and misses some; the assay was immunoSEQ multiplex PCR. The sample has around 100,000 clones, more than 75% seen once; the top ten hold more than 0.75%. These receptors have no known antigen. The material was unstimulated CD4+ T cells sorted from spleen or lymph node cells, obtained before transplant. The receptors shown here come from a human donor who was the organ donor for an intestinal transplant.

The chain couples TRBV29-1 to TRBJ2-3; D not certain. The germline V and J ends were trimmed by 4 bases and 1 base, with 6 bases remaining between them. The CDR3 totals 12 residues. Germline V gene sequence: CDR1 SQVTM, CDR2 ANQGSEA. The CDR3 sequence: CSVGEGTDTQYF. The DNA of the CDR3 is TGCAGCGTTGGTGAGGGCACAGATACGCAGTATTTT.

The chain employs TRBV5-1 and TRBJ2-7; 8 bases align to TRBD2. Looked up from germline, CDR1 is SGHRS and CDR2 is YFSETQ. The CDR3 has 15 amino acids. V lost 2 bases to trimming and J lost 2 bases; unmatched junction nucleotides: 6. The chain's CDR3 is CASSLSGGGPYEQYF. The CDR3 DNA reads TGCGCCAGCAGCTTATCCGGGGGGGGTCCCTACGAGCAGTACTTC.

The chain links TRBV30 to TRBJ2-2, with D perhaps matching TRBD1 (6 bases). The CDR3 has 15 amino acids. Germline V CDR1 and CDR2: GTSNPN, SVGIG (reference sequence). V shed 8 bases and J shed 0 bases, with 16 bases lying between them. CDR3 in amino acids: CAAPRQAPNTGELFF. CDR3 nucleotides: TGTGCCGCACCACGACAGGCCCCGAACACCGGGGAGCTGTTTTTT.

This chain joins TRBV7-9 and TRBJ2-4, with D perhaps TRBD1 (6 bases). Germline CDR1 reads SEHNR; CDR2 reads FQNEAQ (reference sequence). The V end was cut by 3 bases, the J end by 9 bases, with 9 bases between. The CDR3 sequence is 12 residues long. CDR3 bases: TGTGCCAGCAGCTTTTCGGACAGCATTCAGTACTTC. Translating it yields CASSFSDSIQYF.

The V and J genes are TRBV27 and TRBJ2-1; 13 bases fit TRBD2. The CDR3 extends over 18 amino acids. V lost 1 base, J lost 4 bases, and 7 bases stayed unmatched. The germline V gene encodes CDR1 MNHEY and CDR2 SMNVEV (reference sequence). The CDR3 protein is CASSLFRTSGGLYNEQFF. CDR3 DNA sequence: TGTGCCAGCAGTTTATTCCGGACTAGCGGGGGATTATACAATGAGCAGTTCTTC.

V usage is TRBV7-3 and J usage is TRBJ1-3; possibly TRBD1 for D (6 bases). The V end was cut by 8 bases, the J end by 0 bases, with 17 bases between. From germline, CDR1 is SGHTA and CDR2 FQGTGA. The length of the CDR3 is 16 residues. For the CDR3, the DNA is TGTGCCAGCTCCCGGGAGGGGGGCAGCTCTGGAAACACCATATATTTT. This translates into CASSREGGSSGNTIYF. Combining the CDR3 with reference TRBV7-3 and TRBJ1-3 gives the whole variable domain GAGVSQTPSNKVTEKGKYVELRCDPISGHTALYWYRQSLGQGPEFLIYFQGTGAADDSGLPNDRFFAVRPEGSVSTLKIQRTERGDSAVYLCASSREGGSSGNTIYFGEGSWLTVV.

The chain links TRBV27 to TRBJ2-7, with D hard to call. This CDR3 is built from 13 residues. Trimming left V 2 bases short and J 3 bases short, with 8 bases between. Germline CDR1 is MNHEY and CDR2 is SMNVEV (reference sequence). The CDR3 nucleotides are TGTGCCAGCAGTTTAAGGAAGAACTACGAGCAGTACTTC. It is translated as CASSLRKNYEQYF.

CDR3 coding DNA: TGCGCCAGCAGTGAGTCAGGGGAGATCGAGCAGTACTTC. Its protein product is CASSESGEIEQYF. The chain employs TRBV10-2 and TRBJ2-7; possibly TRBD1 or TRBD2 for D (5 bases each). In germline, CDR1 is WSHSY, CDR2 SAAADI. The CDR3 loop spans 13 amino acids. With 0 bases removed from V and 6 bases from J, the gap between germline ends came to 9 bases.

As DNA, the CDR3 is TGTGCCAGCAGCTTAGTCAGGGGACAGTGGACCTACAATGAGCAGTTCTTC. It codes for CASSLVRGQWTYNEQFF. J is TRBJ2-1 and V is TRBV7-8, with TRBD1 identical over 7 bases. CDR1 is SGHVS, CDR2 FQNEAQ, per germline. This CDR3 contains 17 residues. The ends lost 1 base at V and 2 bases at J; junction bases unmatched: 8.

This chain joins TRBV28 and TRBJ1-2; 9 bases match TRBD1. CDR3 size: 18 residues. The germline V gene has CDR1 MDHEN and CDR2 SYDVKM. V trimming: 6 bases; J trimming: 0 bases; junction bases outside the gene matches: 14. CDR3 coding DNA: TGTGCCAGCAGCACACCGGGACAGGGTTTTGGGGCTAACTATGGCTACACCTTC. Translated: CASSTPGQGFGANYGYTF.

The CDR3 spells CASSSGGKYEQYF. Here the CDR3 DNA reads TGTGCCAGCAGCTCAGGGGGCAAGTACGAGCAGTACTTC. The genes are TRBV6-1 and TRBJ2-7; TRBD1 agrees at 8 bases. The CDR3 sequence is 13 residues long. Looked up from germline, CDR1 is MNHNS and CDR2 is SASEGT. V dropped 6 bases and J dropped 4; count of bases not matched to a gene: 5.

This clone has a single count. The chain couples TRBV29-1 to TRBJ1-1; the D gene is possibly TRBD1 (6 bases). The CDR3 runs 15 residues. The V and J ends lost 6 bases and 6 bases respectively, with 23 bases between them. Germline assignment: CDR1 SQVTM and CDR2 ANQGSEA. The CDR3 here is CSVGPGQRRNAEAFF. In DNA form, the CDR3 reads TGCAGCGTCGGTCCCGGACAGAGACGAAATGCTGAAGCTTTCTTT.

The rearrangement joins TRBV6-6 to TRBJ2-7, with no clear D. Between the trimmed V and J ends, which lost 5 bases and 3 bases, there was a span of 17 bases. CDR3 length equals 15 residues. CDR1 is MNHNY and CDR2 is SVGAGI in the germline V gene (reference sequence). CDR3: CASSPVPRHVYEQYF. DNA of the CDR3: TGTGCCAGCAGTCCCGTCCCGAGACATGTCTACGAGCAGTACTTC.

The J gene is TRBJ1-2, the V gene TRBV4-1, with 10 bases identical to TRBD1. Trimming took 3 bases from V and 4 from J; bases not matched to a gene: 17. The CDR3 has 19 residues. The V gene's germline CDR1 is MGHRA and CDR2 YSYEKL. The CDR3 nucleotides are TGCGCCAGCAGCCATGTCGTGCCGGGACAGGGGATAAGGGCCTATGGCTACACCTTC. This encodes CASSHVVPGQGIRAYGYTF.

The rearrangement uses TRBV7-2 and TRBJ2-7; TRBD2 might be the D (7 bases). The CDR3 is 14 amino acids. Germline loops: CDR1 SGHTA, CDR2 FQGNSA. Trimming pared 6 bases from V and 0 bases from J, leaving 12 bases between. CDR3: CASRGGPNSYEQYF. CDR3 in DNA: TGTGCCAGCAGGGGGGGGCCAAACTCCTACGAGCAGTACTTC.

The V gene is TRBV19, the J gene TRBJ1-2, with D uncertain. The CDR3 extends over 14 amino acids. CDR1 is LNHDA and CDR2 is SQIVND in the germline V gene (reference sequence). The V gene lost 3 bases and the J gene lost 1 base, with 9 bases spanning the gap. This chain's CDR3 is CASSIPTVNYGYTF. The CDR3 DNA follows: TGTGCCAGTAGTATTCCTACAGTTAACTATGGCTACACCTTC.

The chain joins TRBV11-2 to TRBJ1-5; 8 bases agree with TRBD1. Losses at the gene ends were 4 bases for V and 2 bases for J; bases not matched to a gene: 10. The CDR3 length is 17 residues. Germline V gene sequence: CDR1 SGHAT, CDR2 FQNNGV. CDR3 residues: CASSSDRGAFGNQPQHF. The CDR3 region has the DNA TGTGCCAGCAGCTCCGACAGGGGAGCATTTGGCAATCAGCCCCAGCATTTT. The full variable domain, rest sourced from reference TRBV11-2 and TRBJ1-5, is EAGVAQSPRYKIIEKRQSVAFWCNPISGHATLYWYQQILGQGPKLLIQFQNNGVVDDSQLPKDRFSAERLKGVDSTLKIQPAKLEDSAVYLCASSSDRGAFGNQPQHFGDGTRLSIL.

The gene calls are TRBV7-2 and TRBJ2-7; D is tentatively TRBD1 or TRBD2 (6 bases each). The germline V gene encodes CDR1 SGHTA and CDR2 FQGNSA. V shed 5 bases and J shed 4 bases, with 18 bases lying between them. The CDR3 has 15 amino acids. The CDR3 DNA reads as TGTGCCAGCAGCATCGGGGGCGGGCAGGGGTACGAGCAGTACTTC. Protein: CASSIGGGQGYEQYF. Full variable domain (remainder filled in from reference TRBV7-2 and TRBJ2-7): GAGVSQSPSNKVTEKGKDVELRCDPISGHTALYWYRQSLGQGLEFLIYFQGNSAPDKSGLPSDRFSAERTGGSVSTLTIQRTQQEDSAVYLCASSIGGGQGYEQYFGPGTRLTVT.

The chain couples TRBV4-1 to TRBJ1-2, with 8 bases that match TRBD1. V lost 6 bases, J lost 4 bases, and 7 bases stayed unmatched. Germline V gives CDR1 MGHRA, CDR2 YSYEKL. CDR3 length equals 14 residues. The DNA for the CDR3 is TGCGCCAGCAGGTGGCAGGGGGCGGGCTATGGCTACACCTTC. Translation: CASRWQGAGYGYTF.

The chain combines TRBV6-5 with TRBJ1-4; 9 nucleotides match TRBD1. Unmatched junction bases numbered 3, after V lost 0 bases and J lost 7 bases. The CDR3 has 15 amino acids. Germline V gives CDR1 MNHEY, CDR2 SVGAGI. This CDR3 reads CASSYSGTGSEKLFF. CDR3 nucleotide sequence: TGTGCCAGCAGTTACTCCGGGACAGGGTCTGAAAAACTGTTTTTT.

The rearrangement joins TRBV29-1 to TRBJ2-7; D is unresolved. Trimming stripped 0 bases from V and 9 bases from J, with 21 bases between. Germline values: CDR1 SQVTM, CDR2 ANQGSEA. The CDR3 length is 15 residues. The CDR3 nucleotides read TGCAGCGTTGAAGAAGTGGTTGGGCCAGTAACGACGCAGTACTTC. Protein product: CSVEEVVGPVTTQYF.

V gene TRBV21-1 combines with J gene TRBJ2-5; the table's D call of TRBD2 was not tested on the DNA. TRBV21-1 is termed a pseudogene. This CDR3 is 14 amino acids long. DNA of the CDR3: TGTGCCGGCAGCGGACTAGCGGGGGGAGAGACCCAGTACTTC. Its translation: CAGSGLAGGETQYF.

This sequence joins TRBV4-1 and TRBJ1-5, with D perhaps matching TRBD1 (5 bases). V was trimmed by 7 bases and J by 6 bases, leaving 13 bases between them. Germline values: CDR1 MGHRA, CDR2 YSYEKL. This CDR3 comprises 13 residues. As DNA, the CDR3 is TGCGCCAGCAACCCCGAGGGGCGTCAGCCCCAGCATTTT. It encodes CASNPEGRQPQHF.

This chain connects TRBV5-1 to TRBJ2-5, with TRBD2 matching 7 bases. The V and J ends lost 0 bases and 5 bases, in that order; junction bases with no gene match: 7. This CDR3 has 15 amino acids. Germline loops: CDR1 SGHRS, CDR2 YFSETQ. The CDR3 loop reads CASSLAVLRGETQYF. CDR3 coding DNA: TGCGCCAGCAGCTTGGCCGTGTTGCGGGGGGAGACCCAGTACTTC.